This TCR beta chain is drawn from a study of T cell repertoires in cytomegalovirus infection. In the study overall: Selected CMV epitopes included recently identified HLA-C-restricted ones as well as well-studied HLA-B-restricted ones. A matching HLA type, together with CMV infection, was signaled by public TCR beta signatures.

TCRdb reprocessed the reads via MiXCR and lists one record per CDR3 protein. The table lists 150,000 or so distinct CDR3 sequences, about a fifth of them singletons. Findings and caveats of the study: What dominated the ex vivo response were HLA-C-restricted CMV-specific TCR beta clonotypes.

With regard to this clonotype: The antigen remains unidentified.

Germline assignment: CDR1 MGHRA and CDR2 YSYEKL. This CDR3 has 13 amino acids. The V and J ends lost 1 base and 8 bases respectively, with 11 bases between them. V is TRBV4-1 and J is TRBJ1-1; D ambiguous. The receptor was derived from a human donor in good health (CMV status not recorded). Some clones in this sample may be carry-over from other donors' samples. The sample was CD8+ T cells from cultured PBMCs, taken from culture after CMV antigen stimulation. The CDR3 nucleotides read TGCGCCAGCAGCCAAGCCCCGCCGGGGGAAGCTTTCTTT. This codes for CASSQAPPGEAFF.